This record concerns one T cell receptor (beta chain) sequence. Its specificity is unknown. TCRdb's table, derived via immunoSEQ multiplex PCR, lists solely in-frame clones and lacks some. The data contain 55,000 to 65,000 clones, around 75% of them singletons. These data are taken from a study of a mutant IDH1 vaccine in newly diagnosed glioma. Study-wide background: Patients got their first vaccination 4-6 weeks after radiotherapy alone, or with temozolomide cycles. Pretreatment consisted of radiotherapy, temozolomide, or both, with most receiving both. The V12 visit happened in week 35, and the V13 visit happened in week 47.

V was pared by 7 bases and J by 6 bases, with 15 bases between. Germline lookup yields CDR1 SNHLY and CDR2 FYNNEI. This CDR3 has 13 residues. This sample's time point: week 47, end of study. Vaccination used 300 ug of mutant IDH1 20-mer peptide per dose, with topical imiquimod. The sequence was obtained from a man aged 50 or older with glioma. The specimen was PBMCs, collected from a glioma patient whose treatment included an IDH1 peptide vaccine. The chain uses TRBV2 and TRBJ1-2, with a tentative D call TRBD1 (6 bases). The CDR3 loop is CASKGREGDGYTF. The CDR3 region has the DNA TGTGCCAGCAAAGGCAGGGAGGGGGATGGCTACACCTTC.